This T cell receptor beta chain was retrieved from a study of monozygotic twins with inflammatory bowel disease. Study-level results: Patient repertoires may carry noise from differing immunosuppressive treatments. Diversity of TCRbeta measured by inverse Simpson was lower in IBD patients than in healthy co-twins.

About this clonotype: The target antigen is unknown.

The CDR3 runs to 13 residues. Looked up from germline, CDR1 is SGHVS and CDR2 is FNYEAQ. UMIs that included a 6-nucleotide sample barcode were added by template switching, which took place during cDNA synthesis. Using the 5' RACE reads, TCRdb records one entry per CDR3 protein without DNA. The sample table sets out around 400,000 distinct CDR3 sequences. Sample: blood. This chain links TRBV7-6 with TRBJ1-2; TCRdb picks TRBD1, but there is no DNA to check that call. The TCR was taken from a human donor with ulcerative colitis or Crohn's disease, or a healthy co-twin of an affected twin (not recorded which). CDR3 sequence: CASSPQVRGGYTF.